Listed below are T cell receptor beta chains from one sample, sequenced in a study of breast tumors, draining lymph nodes, adjacent tissues. MiXCR was run by TCRdb on the multiplex PCR reads, yielding one entry per CDR3 protein. The profile shows over 200,000 distinct CDR3 sequences, roughly 32% of them singletons. Sequencing was done on a sample of axillary lymph node tissue. Source of these receptors: a female donor with breast cancer. Some clones in this sample may be carry-over from other donors' samples. Both conserved end residues are part of each CDR3. The order of the fields is V gene, D gene, CDR3 length, clone size, J gene, CDR3 DNA, CDR3 protein. The D gene is left open where the match is weak. Clone size appears in some rows only: once, few, many, or a class for an expanded clone.

v_call: TRBV5-1
d_call: .
cdr3_length: 15
clone_size: .
j_call: TRBJ1-1
cdr3_nt: TGCGCCAGCAGCCACGTTGGGCAGACCAACACTGAAGCTTTCTTT
cdr3_aa: CASSHVGQTNTEAFF

v_call: TRBV2
d_call: .
cdr3_length: 14
clone_size: .
j_call: TRBJ1-6
cdr3_nt: TGTGCCAGCAGTCAAGACGGGTTGGCTTCACCCCTCCACTTT
cdr3_aa: CASSQDGLASPLHF

v_call: TRBV11-2
d_call: TRBD2
cdr3_length: 15
clone_size: many
j_call: TRBJ2-1
cdr3_nt: TGTGCCAGCAGCTTAGTTAGCGGGACTTACAATGAGCAGTTCTTC
cdr3_aa: CASSLVSGTYNEQFF

v_call: TRBV3-1
d_call: .
cdr3_length: 14
clone_size: many
j_call: TRBJ1-4
cdr3_nt: TGTGCCAGCAGCCCCCAGGACCGGGGGGAAAAACTGTTTTTT
cdr3_aa: CASSPQDRGEKLFF

v_call: TRBV3-1
d_call: .
cdr3_length: 13
clone_size: few
j_call: TRBJ1-1
cdr3_nt: TGTGCCAGCAGCCAAGGAGAGGGGGTGGGGGCTTTCTTT
cdr3_aa: CASSQGEGVGAFF

v_call: TRBV6-5
d_call: .
cdr3_length: 15
clone_size: many
j_call: TRBJ2-3
cdr3_nt: TGTGCCAGCAGTCACTCGGTACTAGCCACAGATACGCAGTATTTT
cdr3_aa: CASSHSVLATDTQYF

v_call: TRBV20-1
d_call: .
cdr3_length: 14
clone_size: .
j_call: TRBJ2-7
cdr3_nt: TGCAGTGCTAGAGTAGGGGAGTCGGCCTCCGGGCAGTACTTC
cdr3_aa: CSARVGESASGQYF

v_call: TRBV30
d_call: .
cdr3_length: 14
clone_size: .
j_call: TRBJ1-2
cdr3_nt: TGTGCCTGGAGTGTACTGGACACGAGCTATGGCCACACCTTC
cdr3_aa: CAWSVLDTSYGHTF

v_call: TRBV2
d_call: .
cdr3_length: 15
clone_size: .
j_call: TRBJ2-7
cdr3_nt: TGTGCCAGCAGCCGGGGGGACAGTAACTCCTACGAGCAGTACTTC
cdr3_aa: CASSRGDSNSYEQYF

v_call: TRBV5-8
d_call: .
cdr3_length: 13
clone_size: few
j_call: TRBJ1-1
cdr3_nt: TGTGCCAGCAGCTTGGTGACGGGGGCGAAGGCTTTCTTT
cdr3_aa: CASSLVTGAKAFF

v_call: TRBV12-3/TRBV12-4
d_call: .
cdr3_length: 12
clone_size: many
j_call: TRBJ2-1
cdr3_nt: TGTGCCAGCAGTAAAGGGACAAGTGAGCAGTTCTTC
cdr3_aa: CASSKGTSEQFF

v_call: TRBV5-5
d_call: .
cdr3_length: 16
clone_size: many
j_call: TRBJ2-7
cdr3_nt: TGTGCCAGCAGCCCCGGTACCCAGGCTGTTTGGTACGAGCAGTACTTC
cdr3_aa: CASSPGTQAVWYEQYF

v_call: TRBV5-4
d_call: TRBD2
cdr3_length: 18
clone_size: few
j_call: TRBJ2-1
cdr3_nt: TGTGCCAGCAGCTTACTAGCGGGAGGTTTTAGCTCCTACAATGAGCAGTTCTTC
cdr3_aa: CASSLLAGGFSSYNEQFF

v_call: TRBV2
d_call: .
cdr3_length: 13
clone_size: .
j_call: TRBJ2-2
cdr3_nt: TGTGCCAGCAGTGAAGCGCTAGTCAGGGAGCTGTTTTTT
cdr3_aa: CASSEALVRELFF

v_call: TRBV19
d_call: TRBD1
cdr3_length: 19
clone_size: .
j_call: TRBJ1-6
cdr3_nt: TGTGCCAGTAGTATTGGACGCGGGAGGGGGACAGATTATAATTCACCCCTCCACTTT
cdr3_aa: CASSIGRGRGTDYNSPLHF

v_call: TRBV10-3
d_call: .
cdr3_length: 21
clone_size: .
j_call: TRBJ1-2
cdr3_nt: TGTGCCTCGGGGGAGGCCTACGAGCAGTACGCGTCCTTCCGGGAAAACTATGGCTACACCTTC
cdr3_aa: CASGEAYEQYASFRENYGYTF

v_call: TRBV28
d_call: .
cdr3_length: 12
clone_size: many
j_call: TRBJ1-6
cdr3_nt: TGTGCCAGCTTCAGTTATAATTCACCCCTCCACTTT
cdr3_aa: CASFSYNSPLHF

v_call: TRBV5-1
d_call: TRBD1
cdr3_length: 17
clone_size: many
j_call: TRBJ2-6
cdr3_nt: TGCGCCAGCAGCTGGGGACAGGGATACTCTGGGGCCAACGTCCTGACTTTC
cdr3_aa: CASSWGQGYSGANVLTF

v_call: TRBV18
d_call: .
cdr3_length: 14
clone_size: many
j_call: TRBJ1-2
cdr3_nt: TGTGCCAGCTCACCCGAGCAGGGTCTCTATGGCTACACCTTC
cdr3_aa: CASSPEQGLYGYTF

v_call: TRBV28
d_call: .
cdr3_length: 13
clone_size: .
j_call: TRBJ2-4
cdr3_nt: TGTGCCAGCAGCCAACGTAGCTTAAGCATTCAGTACTTC
cdr3_aa: CASSQRSLSIQYF

v_call: TRBV20-1
d_call: .
cdr3_length: 17
clone_size: many
j_call: TRBJ2-3
cdr3_nt: TGCAGTGCTAGAGACCCCGGGGGATGGGGTCCCGCAGATACGCAGTATTTT
cdr3_aa: CSARDPGGWGPADTQYF

v_call: TRBV6-1
d_call: TRBD1
cdr3_length: 14
clone_size: .
j_call: TRBJ2-2
cdr3_nt: TGTGCCAGCAGGACACGCGGACAGGGTGGTCGGCTGTTTTTT
cdr3_aa: CASRTRGQGGRLFF

v_call: TRBV24-1
d_call: TRBD1
cdr3_length: 15
clone_size: many
j_call: TRBJ1-2
cdr3_nt: TGTGCCACCAGCGAATCCGGGACAGGGGGCTTTGGCTACACCTTC
cdr3_aa: CATSESGTGGFGYTF

v_call: TRBV7-3
d_call: TRBD1
cdr3_length: 14
clone_size: many
j_call: TRBJ2-7
cdr3_nt: TGTGCCAGCAGCATCGACAGGGGACCCTACGAGCAGTACTTC
cdr3_aa: CASSIDRGPYEQYF

v_call: TRBV12-5
d_call: TRBD1
cdr3_length: 15
clone_size: .
j_call: TRBJ1-6
cdr3_nt: TGTGCTAGTGGTTCCCCCACAGGGGTGAATTCACCCCTCCACTTT
cdr3_aa: CASGSPTGVNSPLHF

v_call: TRBV5-6
d_call: TRBD2
cdr3_length: 15
clone_size: .
j_call: TRBJ2-7
cdr3_nt: TGTGCCAGCAGCCAAGAGGGACTAGCGGATGGGGAGCAGTACTTC
cdr3_aa: CASSQEGLADGEQYF

v_call: TRBV2
d_call: TRBD1
cdr3_length: 16
clone_size: many
j_call: TRBJ2-6
cdr3_nt: TGTGCCAGCAGCCAACAGGGGTCGATAGGGGCCAACGTCCTGACTTTC
cdr3_aa: CASSQQGSIGANVLTF

v_call: TRBV7-9
d_call: TRBD1
cdr3_length: 13
clone_size: many
j_call: TRBJ1-3
cdr3_nt: TGTGCCAGCAGGCGGACAGGGGAGGACACCATATATTTT
cdr3_aa: CASRRTGEDTIYF